This TCR beta chain was found in a study of T cells in Graves' hyperthyroidism and ophthalmopathy. On the study more broadly: Any treatment followed the collection of peripheral blood at initial diagnosis.

The study based diagnoses on clinical symptoms, serum thyroxine and TRAb, thyroid ultrasound and orbital computed tomography. Template material for amplifying TCR beta CDR3 regions consisted of RNA transcripts. The TCR CDR3 first-round RT-PCR relied on the HTBI primer set. TCRdb itself ran the multiplex PCR reads through MiXCR, one entry per CDR3 protein. The table has roughly 640,000 distinct CDR3 sequences, 15% to 20% seen once. This clonotype was detected many times. This clonotype was obtained from a woman aged 40 to 50 with Graves' ophthalmopathy. Sequenced material: blood.

CDR3 protein: CSASPWEGADYGYTF. The CDR3 coding sequence is TGCAGTGCTAGCCCTTGGGAGGGGGCAGACTATGGCTACACCTTC. V usage is TRBV20-1 and J usage is TRBJ1-2; 7 nucleotides match TRBD1. J gave up 3 bases and V 3 bases, and 10 bases lay outside the gene matches. Germline CDR1 is DFQATT and CDR2 is SNEGSKA (reference sequence). CDR3 size: 15 residues.